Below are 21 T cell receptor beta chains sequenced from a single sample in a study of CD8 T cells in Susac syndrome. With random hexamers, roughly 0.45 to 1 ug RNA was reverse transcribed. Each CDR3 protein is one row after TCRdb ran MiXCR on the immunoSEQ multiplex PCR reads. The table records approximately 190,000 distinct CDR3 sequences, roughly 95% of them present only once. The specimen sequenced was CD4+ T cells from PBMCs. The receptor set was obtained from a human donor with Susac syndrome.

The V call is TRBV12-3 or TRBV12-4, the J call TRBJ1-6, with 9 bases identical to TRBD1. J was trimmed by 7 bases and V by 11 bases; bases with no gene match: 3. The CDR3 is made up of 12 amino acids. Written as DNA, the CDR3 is TGTGCCGGCGGACAGGGGAATTCACCCCTCCACTTT. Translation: CAGGQGNSPLHF.

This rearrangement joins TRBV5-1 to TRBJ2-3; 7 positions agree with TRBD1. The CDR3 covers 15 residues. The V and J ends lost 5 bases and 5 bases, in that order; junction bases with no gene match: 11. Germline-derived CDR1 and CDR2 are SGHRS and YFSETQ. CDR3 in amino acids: CASRPYDRDGDTQYF. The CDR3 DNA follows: TGCGCCAGCAGACCCTACGACAGGGATGGAGATACGCAGTATTTT.

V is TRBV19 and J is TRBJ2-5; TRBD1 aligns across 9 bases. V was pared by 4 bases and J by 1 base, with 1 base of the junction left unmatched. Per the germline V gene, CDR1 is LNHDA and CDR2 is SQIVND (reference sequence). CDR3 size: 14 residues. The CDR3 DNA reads TGTGCCAGTAGTACGGGACAGGGCCAAGAGACCCAGTACTTC. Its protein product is CASSTGQGQETQYF.

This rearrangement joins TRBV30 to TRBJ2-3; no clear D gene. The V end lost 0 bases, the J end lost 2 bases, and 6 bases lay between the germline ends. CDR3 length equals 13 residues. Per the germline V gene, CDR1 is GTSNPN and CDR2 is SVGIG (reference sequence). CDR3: CAWSVGYTDTQYF. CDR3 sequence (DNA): TGTGCCTGGAGTGTTGGGTACACAGATACGCAGTATTTT.

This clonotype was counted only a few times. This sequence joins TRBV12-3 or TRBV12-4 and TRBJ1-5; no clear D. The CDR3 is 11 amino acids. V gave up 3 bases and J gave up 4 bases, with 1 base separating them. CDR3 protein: CASSFNQPQHF. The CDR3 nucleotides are TGTGCCAGCAGTTTTAATCAGCCCCAGCATTTT.

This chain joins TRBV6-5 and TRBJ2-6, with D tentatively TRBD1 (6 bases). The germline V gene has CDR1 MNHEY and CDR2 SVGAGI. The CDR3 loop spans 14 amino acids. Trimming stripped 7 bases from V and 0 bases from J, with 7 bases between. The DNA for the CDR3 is TGTGCCAGCAACAGGGCCTCTGGGGCCAACGTCCTGACTTTC. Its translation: CASNRASGANVLTF.

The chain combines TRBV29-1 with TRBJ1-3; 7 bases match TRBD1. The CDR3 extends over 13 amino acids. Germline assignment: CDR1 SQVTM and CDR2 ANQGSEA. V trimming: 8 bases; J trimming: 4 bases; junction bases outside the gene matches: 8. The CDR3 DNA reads TGCAGCTTCTCAGACAGGGCGGGAAACACCATATATTTT. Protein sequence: CSFSDRAGNTIYF.

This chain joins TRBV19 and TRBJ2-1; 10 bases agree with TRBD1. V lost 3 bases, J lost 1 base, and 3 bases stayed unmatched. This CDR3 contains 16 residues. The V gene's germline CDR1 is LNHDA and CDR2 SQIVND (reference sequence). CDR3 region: CASSIRTGGSYNEQFF. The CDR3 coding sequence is TGTGCCAGTAGTATCCGGACAGGGGGGTCCTACAATGAGCAGTTCTTC.

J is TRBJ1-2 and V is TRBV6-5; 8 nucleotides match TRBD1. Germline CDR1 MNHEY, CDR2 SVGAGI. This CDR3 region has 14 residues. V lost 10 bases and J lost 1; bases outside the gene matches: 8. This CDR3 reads CATSNRGINYGYTF. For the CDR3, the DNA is TGTGCCACCTCTAACAGGGGGATTAACTATGGCTACACCTTC.

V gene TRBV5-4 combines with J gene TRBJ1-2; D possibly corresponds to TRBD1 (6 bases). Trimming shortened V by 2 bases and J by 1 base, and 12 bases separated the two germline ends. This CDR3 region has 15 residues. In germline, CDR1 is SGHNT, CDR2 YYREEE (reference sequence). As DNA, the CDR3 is TGTGCCAGCAGCTTACCAGGACAGATTAACTATGGCTACACCTTC. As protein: CASSLPGQINYGYTF.

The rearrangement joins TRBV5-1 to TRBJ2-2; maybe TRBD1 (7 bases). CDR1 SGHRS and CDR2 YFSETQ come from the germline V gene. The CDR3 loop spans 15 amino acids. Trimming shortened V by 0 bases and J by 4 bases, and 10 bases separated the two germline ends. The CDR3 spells CASSLAQGGTGELFF. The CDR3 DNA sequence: TGCGCCAGCAGCTTGGCGCAGGGGGGCACCGGGGAGCTGTTTTTT.

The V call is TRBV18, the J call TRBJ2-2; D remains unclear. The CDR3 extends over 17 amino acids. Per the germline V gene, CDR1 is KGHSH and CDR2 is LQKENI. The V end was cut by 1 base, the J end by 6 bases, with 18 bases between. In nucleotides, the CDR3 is TGTGCCAGCTCACCACGCGTGCAGAGGTCATCACCCGGGGAGCTGTTTTTT. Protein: CASSPRVQRSSPGELFF.

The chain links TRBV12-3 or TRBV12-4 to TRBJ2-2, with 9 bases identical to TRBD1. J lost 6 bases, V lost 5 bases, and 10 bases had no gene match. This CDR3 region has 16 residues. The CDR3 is CASSPRDRVLAGELFF. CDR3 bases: TGTGCCAGCAGTCCCCGGGACAGGGTTCTGGCCGGGGAGCTGTTTTTT.

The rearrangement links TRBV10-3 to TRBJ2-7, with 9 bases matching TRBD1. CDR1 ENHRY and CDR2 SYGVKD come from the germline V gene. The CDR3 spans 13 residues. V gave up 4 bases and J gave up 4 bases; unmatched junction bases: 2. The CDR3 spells CAISGTGVYEQYF. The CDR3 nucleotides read TGTGCCATCAGTGGGACAGGGGTTTACGAGCAGTACTTC.

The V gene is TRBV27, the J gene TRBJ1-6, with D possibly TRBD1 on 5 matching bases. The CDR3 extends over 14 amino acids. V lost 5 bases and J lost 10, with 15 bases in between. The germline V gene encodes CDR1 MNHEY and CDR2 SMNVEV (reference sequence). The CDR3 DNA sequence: TGTGCCAGCAGTCCAGATCAGGGTCCCTCACCCCTCCACTTT. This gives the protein CASSPDQGPSPLHF.

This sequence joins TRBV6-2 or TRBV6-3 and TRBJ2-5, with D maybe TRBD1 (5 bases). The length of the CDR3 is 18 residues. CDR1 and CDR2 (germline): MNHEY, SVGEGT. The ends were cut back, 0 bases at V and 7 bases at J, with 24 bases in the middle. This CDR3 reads CASSYSIERSGPLGTQYF. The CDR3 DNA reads TGTGCCAGCAGTTACTCGATTGAGAGGTCAGGGCCCTTGGGGACCCAGTACTTC.

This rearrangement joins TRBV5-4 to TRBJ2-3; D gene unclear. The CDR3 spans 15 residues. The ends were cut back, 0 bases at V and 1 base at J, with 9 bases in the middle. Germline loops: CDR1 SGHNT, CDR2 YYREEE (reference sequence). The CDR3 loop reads CASSLVPVGTDTQYF. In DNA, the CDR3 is TGTGCCAGCAGCTTGGTTCCCGTGGGCACAGATACGCAGTATTTT.

Here the CDR3 reads CASSVGLGDYEQYF. In nucleotides, the CDR3 is TGTGCCAGCAGCGTAGGACTAGGGGACTACGAGCAGTACTTC. V is TRBV9 and J is TRBJ2-7; TRBD2 might be the D (6 bases). Trimming pared 0 bases from V and 3 bases from J, leaving 10 bases between. CDR3 length equals 14 residues. Germline V gives CDR1 SGDLS, CDR2 YYNGEE. The whole variable domain, remainder taken from reference TRBV9 and TRBJ2-7, is DSGVTQTPKHLITATGQRVTLRCSPRSGDLSVYWYQQSLDQGLQFLIQYYNGEERAKGNILERFSAQQFPDLHSELNLSSLELGDSALYFCASSVGLGDYEQYFGPGTRLTVT.

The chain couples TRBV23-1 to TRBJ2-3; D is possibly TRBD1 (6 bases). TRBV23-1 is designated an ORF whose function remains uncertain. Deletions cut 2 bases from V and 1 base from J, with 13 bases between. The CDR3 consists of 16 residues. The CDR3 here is CASSQGGVYCTDTQYF. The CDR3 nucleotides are TGCGCCAGCAGTCAAGGGGGCGTTTACTGCACAGATACGCAGTATTTT.

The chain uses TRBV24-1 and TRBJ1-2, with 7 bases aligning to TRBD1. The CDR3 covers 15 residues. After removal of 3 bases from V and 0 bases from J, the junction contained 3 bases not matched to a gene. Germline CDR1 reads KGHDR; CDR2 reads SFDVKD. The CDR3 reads CATSDRGQTNYGYTF. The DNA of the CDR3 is TGTGCCACCAGTGATAGGGGACAGACTAACTATGGCTACACCTTC.

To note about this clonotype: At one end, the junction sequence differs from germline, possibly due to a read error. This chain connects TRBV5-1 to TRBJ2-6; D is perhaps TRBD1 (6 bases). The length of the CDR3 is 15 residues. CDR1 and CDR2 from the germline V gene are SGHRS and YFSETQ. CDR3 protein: CASSLGGSGANVLTF. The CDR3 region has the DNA TGTGCCAGCAGTCTAGGGGGTTCTGGGGCCAACGTCCTGACTTTC. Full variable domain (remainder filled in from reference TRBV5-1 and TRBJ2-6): KAGVTQTPRYLIKTRGQQVTLSCSPISGHRSVSWYQQTPGQGLQFLFEYFSETQRNKGNFPGRFSGRQFSNSRSEMNVSTLELGDSALYLCASSLGGSGANVLTFGAGSRLTVL.